This T cell receptor (beta chain) was recorded in a study of tumor-infiltrating lymphocytes in primary liver carcinoma. Regarding the study as a whole: Tumors carried a top-250-clone fraction significantly exceeding that of blood (p = 0.039).

This clonotype was counted once. Its matching antigen is unknown. A single base separates this from a much larger clone, so it may be a read error. It was unsorted whole blood that yielded blood RNA, and germline DNA was also extracted. Patients showed chronic HBV infection and an absence of prior treatment. The template, approximately 500 ng total RNA, yielded TCR beta cDNA made with a constant-region primer. Three nested multiplex PCR rounds, a slightly modified ARM-PCR, produced the libraries for TCR beta. Rounds one and two of PCR, each of 10 cycles, were primed with TRBV1-TRBV30 forward primers and a C-beta reverse primer. TCRdb reprocessed the multiplex PCR reads with MiXCR, giving one entry per CDR3 protein. The repertoire consists of some 200,000 distinct CDR3 sequences, with roughly 61% occurring once and the leading ten covering under 7.5%. Trimming took off 0 bases at V and 5 bases at J, with 1 base between the two ends. Germline CDR1 ENHRY, CDR2 SYGVKD. The CDR3 runs 11 residues.

The clonotype was recovered from an older woman with primary liver carcinoma and hepatitis B virus infection. The chain is built from TRBV10-3 and TRBJ2-5; D call uncertain. The specimen sequenced was peripheral blood. The CDR3 DNA sequence: TGTGCCATCAGTGAGTCGGAGACCCAGTACTTC. This codes for CAISESETQYF.